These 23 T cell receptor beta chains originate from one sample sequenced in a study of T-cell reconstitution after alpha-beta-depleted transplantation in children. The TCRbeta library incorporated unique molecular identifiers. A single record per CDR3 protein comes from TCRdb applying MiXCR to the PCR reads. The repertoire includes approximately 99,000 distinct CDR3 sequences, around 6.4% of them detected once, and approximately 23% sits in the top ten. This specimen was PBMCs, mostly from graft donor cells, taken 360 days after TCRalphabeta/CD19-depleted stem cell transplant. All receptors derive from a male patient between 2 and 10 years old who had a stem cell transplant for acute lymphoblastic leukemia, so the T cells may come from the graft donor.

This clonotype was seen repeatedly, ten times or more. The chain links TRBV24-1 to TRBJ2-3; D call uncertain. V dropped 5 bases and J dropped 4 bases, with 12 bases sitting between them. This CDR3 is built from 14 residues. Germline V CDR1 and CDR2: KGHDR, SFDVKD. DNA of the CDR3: TGTGCCACCAGTGGCCCAACCTTCGCAGATACGCAGTATTTT. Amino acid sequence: CATSGPTFADTQYF.

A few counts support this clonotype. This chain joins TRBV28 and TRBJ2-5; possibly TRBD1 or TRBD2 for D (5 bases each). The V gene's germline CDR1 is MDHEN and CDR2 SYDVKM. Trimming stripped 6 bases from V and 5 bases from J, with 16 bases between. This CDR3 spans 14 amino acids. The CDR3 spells CASSPLGVRETQYF. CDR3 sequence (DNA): TGTGCCAGCAGCCCCCTGGGGGTCCGGGAGACCCAGTACTTC.

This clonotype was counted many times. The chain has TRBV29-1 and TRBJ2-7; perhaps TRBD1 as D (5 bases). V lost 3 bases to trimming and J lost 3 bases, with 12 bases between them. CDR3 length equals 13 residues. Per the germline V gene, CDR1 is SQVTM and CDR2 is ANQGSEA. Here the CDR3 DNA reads TGCAGCGTTGAGGACACGTCAGGCTACGAGCAGTACTTC. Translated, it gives CSVEDTSGYEQYF.

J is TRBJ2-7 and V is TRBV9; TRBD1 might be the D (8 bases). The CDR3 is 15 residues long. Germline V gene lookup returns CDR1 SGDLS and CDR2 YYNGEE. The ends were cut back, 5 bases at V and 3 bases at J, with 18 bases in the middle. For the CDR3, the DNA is TGTGCCAGCAGTCTTCAGGGGGCTAGCGGCTACGAGCAGTACTTC. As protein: CASSLQGASGYEQYF. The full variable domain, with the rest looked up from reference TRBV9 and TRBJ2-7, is DSGVTQTPKHLITATGQRVTLRCSPRSGDLSVYWYQQSLDQGLQFLIQYYNGEERAKGNILERFSAQQFPDLHSELNLSSLELGDSALYFCASSLQGASGYEQYFGPGTRLTVT.

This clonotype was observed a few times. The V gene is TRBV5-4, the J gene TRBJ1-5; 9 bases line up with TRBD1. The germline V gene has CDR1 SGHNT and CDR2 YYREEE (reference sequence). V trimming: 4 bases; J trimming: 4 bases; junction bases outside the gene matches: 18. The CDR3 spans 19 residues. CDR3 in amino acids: CASSLGIYRGRVENQPQHF. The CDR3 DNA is TGTGCCAGCAGCCTTGGGATTTACAGGGGGCGCGTAGAGAATCAGCCCCAGCATTTT.

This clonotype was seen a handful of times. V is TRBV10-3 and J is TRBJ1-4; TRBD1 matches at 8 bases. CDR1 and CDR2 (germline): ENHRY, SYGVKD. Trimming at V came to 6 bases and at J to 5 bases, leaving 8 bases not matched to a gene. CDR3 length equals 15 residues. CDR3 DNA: TGTGCCATCAGGACAGGGGCGGGGAGGAATGAAAAACTGTTTTTT. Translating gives CAIRTGAGRNEKLFF.

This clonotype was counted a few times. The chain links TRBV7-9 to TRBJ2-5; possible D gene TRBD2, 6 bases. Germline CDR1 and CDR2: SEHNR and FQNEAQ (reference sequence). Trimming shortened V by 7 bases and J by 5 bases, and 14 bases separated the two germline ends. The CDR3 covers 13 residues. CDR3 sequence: CASTLIREETQYF. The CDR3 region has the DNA TGTGCCAGCACCCTGATCCGGGAGGAGACCCAGTACTTC.

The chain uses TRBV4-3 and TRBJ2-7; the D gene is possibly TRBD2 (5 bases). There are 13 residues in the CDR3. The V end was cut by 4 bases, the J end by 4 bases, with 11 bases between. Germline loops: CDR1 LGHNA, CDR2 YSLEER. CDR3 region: CASSRSGGYEQYF. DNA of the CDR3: TGCGCCAGCAGCCGTTCCGGCGGGTACGAGCAGTACTTC.

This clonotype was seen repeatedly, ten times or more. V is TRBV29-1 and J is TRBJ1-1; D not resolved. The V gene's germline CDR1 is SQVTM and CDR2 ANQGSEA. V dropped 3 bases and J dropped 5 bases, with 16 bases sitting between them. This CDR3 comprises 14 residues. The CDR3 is CSVDATPGGTEAFF. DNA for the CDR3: TGCAGCGTTGATGCGACACCTGGTGGGACTGAAGCTTTCTTT.

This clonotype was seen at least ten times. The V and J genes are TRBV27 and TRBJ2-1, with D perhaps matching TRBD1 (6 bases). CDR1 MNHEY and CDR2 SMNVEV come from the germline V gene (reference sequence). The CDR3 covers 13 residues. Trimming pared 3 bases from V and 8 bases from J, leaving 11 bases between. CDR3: CASSFLQGDEQFF. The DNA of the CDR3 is TGTGCCAGCAGTTTCTTACAGGGAGATGAGCAGTTCTTC.

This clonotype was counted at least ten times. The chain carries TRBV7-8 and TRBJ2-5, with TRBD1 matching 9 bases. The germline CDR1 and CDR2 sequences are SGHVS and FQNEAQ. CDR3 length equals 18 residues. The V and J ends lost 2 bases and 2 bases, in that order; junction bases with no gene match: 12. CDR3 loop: CASSLPGQGYGGQETQYF. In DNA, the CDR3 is TGTGCCAGCAGCTTACCCGGACAGGGGTATGGTGGGCAAGAGACCCAGTACTTC.

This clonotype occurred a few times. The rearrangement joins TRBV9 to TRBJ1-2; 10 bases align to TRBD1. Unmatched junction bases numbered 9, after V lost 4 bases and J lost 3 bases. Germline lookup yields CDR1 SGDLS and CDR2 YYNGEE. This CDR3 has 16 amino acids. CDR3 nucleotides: TGTGCCAGCAGCCTCCGGGACAGGGGAACGGACTATGGCTACACCTTC. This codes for CASSLRDRGTDYGYTF.

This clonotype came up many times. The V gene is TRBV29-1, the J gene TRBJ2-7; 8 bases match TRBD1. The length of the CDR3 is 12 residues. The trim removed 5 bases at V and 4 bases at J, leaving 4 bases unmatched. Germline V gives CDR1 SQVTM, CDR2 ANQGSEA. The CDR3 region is CSVTGGPYEQYF. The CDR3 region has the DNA TGCAGCGTTACAGGGGGTCCATACGAGCAGTACTTC.

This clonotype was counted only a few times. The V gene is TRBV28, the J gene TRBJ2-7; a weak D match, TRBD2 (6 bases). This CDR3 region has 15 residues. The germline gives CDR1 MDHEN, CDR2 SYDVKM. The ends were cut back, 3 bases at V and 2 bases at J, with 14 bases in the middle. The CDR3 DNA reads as TGTGCCAGCAGTTTTCGGGGACTCCCTGCCTACGAGCAGTACTTC. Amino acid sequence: CASSFRGLPAYEQYF.

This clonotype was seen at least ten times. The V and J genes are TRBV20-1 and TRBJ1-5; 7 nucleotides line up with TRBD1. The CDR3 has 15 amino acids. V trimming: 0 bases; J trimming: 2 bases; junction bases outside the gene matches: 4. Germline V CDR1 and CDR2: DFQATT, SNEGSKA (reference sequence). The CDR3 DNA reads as TGCAGTGCTAGAGAACCAGGGACAGGCAATCAGCCCCAGCATTTT. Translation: CSAREPGTGNQPQHF.

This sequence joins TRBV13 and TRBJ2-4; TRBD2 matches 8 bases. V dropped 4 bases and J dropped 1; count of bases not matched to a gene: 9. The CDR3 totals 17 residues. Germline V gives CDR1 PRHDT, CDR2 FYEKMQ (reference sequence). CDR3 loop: CASSSLRGGVAKNIQYF. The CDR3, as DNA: TGTGCCAGCAGCTCCCTCCGGGGGGGGGTGGCCAAAAACATTCAGTACTTC.

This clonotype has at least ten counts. The CDR3 DNA reads as TGCGCCAGCAGCCAAGATAGGAGCAGGGTTAGCACTGAAGCTTTCTTT. Translation: CASSQDRSRVSTEAFF. The V call is TRBV4-3, the J call TRBJ1-1; maybe TRBD1 (5 bases). The germline V gene encodes CDR1 LGHNA and CDR2 YSLEER. The CDR3 has 16 amino acids. The V end lost 0 bases, the J end lost 4 bases, and 15 bases lay between the germline ends.

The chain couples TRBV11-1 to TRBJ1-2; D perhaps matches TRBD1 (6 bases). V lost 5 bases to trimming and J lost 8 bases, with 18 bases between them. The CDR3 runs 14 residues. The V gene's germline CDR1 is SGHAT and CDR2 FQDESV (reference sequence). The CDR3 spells CASSRQALKGGYTF. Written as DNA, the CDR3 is TGTGCCAGCAGCAGACAGGCCTTGAAAGGGGGCTACACCTTC.

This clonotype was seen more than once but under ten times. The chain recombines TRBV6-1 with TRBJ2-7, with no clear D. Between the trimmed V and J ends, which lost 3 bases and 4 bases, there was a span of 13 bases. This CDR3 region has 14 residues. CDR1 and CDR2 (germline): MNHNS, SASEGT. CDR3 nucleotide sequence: TGTGCCAGCAGTGAGCGAGCGAGAAAGTACGAGCAGTACTTC. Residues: CASSERARKYEQYF.

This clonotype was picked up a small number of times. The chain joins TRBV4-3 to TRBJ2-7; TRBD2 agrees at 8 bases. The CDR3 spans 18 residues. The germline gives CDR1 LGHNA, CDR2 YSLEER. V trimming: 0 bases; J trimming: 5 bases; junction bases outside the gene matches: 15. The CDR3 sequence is CASSQEREGGTRRHEQYF. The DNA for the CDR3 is TGCGCCAGCAGCCAAGAAAGAGAGGGCGGGACTAGGCGTCACGAGCAGTACTTC.

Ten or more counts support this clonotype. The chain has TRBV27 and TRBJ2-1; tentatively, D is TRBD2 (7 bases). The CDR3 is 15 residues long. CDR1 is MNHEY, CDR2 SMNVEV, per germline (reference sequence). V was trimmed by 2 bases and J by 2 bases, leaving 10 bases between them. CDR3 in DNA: TGTGCCAGCAGTTTAAGGGGGGGGACCTACAATGAGCAGTTCTTC. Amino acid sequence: CASSLRGGTYNEQFF.

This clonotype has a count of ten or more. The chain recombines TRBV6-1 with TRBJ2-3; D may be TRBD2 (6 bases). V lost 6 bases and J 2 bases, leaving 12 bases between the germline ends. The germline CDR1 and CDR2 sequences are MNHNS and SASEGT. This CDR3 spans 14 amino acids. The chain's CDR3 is CASSSRTTTDTQYF. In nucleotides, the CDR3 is TGTGCCAGCAGCTCCCGGACTACCACAGATACGCAGTATTTT.

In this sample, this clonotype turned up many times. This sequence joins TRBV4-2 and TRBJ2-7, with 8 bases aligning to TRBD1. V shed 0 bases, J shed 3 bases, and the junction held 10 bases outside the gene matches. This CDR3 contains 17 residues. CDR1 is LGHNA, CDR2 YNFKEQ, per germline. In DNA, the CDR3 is TGTGCCAGCAGCCAAGATTCGGACAGGGAAGGAAGCTACGAGCAGTACTTC. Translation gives CASSQDSDREGSYEQYF.